This TCR beta chain came from a study of blood T cell repertoires in COVID-19. TCRdb's copy holds only in-frame clones and misses some; the assay was immunoSEQ multiplex PCR. The table records around 270,000 clones, around nine tenths of them present only once. The junction had 4 bases not matched to a gene; V was cut back by 7 bases and J by 7 bases. The germline V gene has CDR1 MNHEY and CDR2 SVGAGI. The CDR3 extends over 13 amino acids. The chain combines TRBV6-5 with TRBJ1-6, with 7 bases fitting TRBD1. Sample: peripheral blood. This TCR was recovered from a man in his forties who had recovered from COVID-19. CDR3 nucleotide sequence: TGTGCCAGCACCGGACAGGAGAATTCACCCCTCCACTTT. The encoded protein is CASTGQENSPLHF.